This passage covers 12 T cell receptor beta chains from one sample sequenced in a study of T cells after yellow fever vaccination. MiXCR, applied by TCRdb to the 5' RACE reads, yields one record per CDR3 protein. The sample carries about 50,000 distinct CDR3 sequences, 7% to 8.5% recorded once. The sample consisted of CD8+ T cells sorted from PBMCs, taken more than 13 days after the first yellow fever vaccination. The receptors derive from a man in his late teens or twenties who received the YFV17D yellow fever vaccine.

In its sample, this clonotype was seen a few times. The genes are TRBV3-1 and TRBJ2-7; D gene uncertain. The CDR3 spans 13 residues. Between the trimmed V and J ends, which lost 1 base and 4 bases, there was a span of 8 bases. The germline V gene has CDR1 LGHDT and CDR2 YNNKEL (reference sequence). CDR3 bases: TGTGCCAGCAGCCAAGGCTTGGGATACGAGCAGTACTTC. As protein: CASSQGLGYEQYF.

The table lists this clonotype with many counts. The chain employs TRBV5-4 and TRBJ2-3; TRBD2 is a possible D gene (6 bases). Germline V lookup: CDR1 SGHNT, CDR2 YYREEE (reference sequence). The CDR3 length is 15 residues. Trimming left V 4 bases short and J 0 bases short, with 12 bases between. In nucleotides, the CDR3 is TGTGCCAGCAGCCCCGAGGGACTTAGCACAGATACGCAGTATTTT. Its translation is CASSPEGLSTDTQYF.

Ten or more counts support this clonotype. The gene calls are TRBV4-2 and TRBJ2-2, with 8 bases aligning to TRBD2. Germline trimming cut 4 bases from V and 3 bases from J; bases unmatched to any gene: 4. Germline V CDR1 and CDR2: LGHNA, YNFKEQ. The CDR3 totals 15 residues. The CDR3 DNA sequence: TGTGCCAGCAGCCTTAACGGGGGGGACACCGGGGAGCTGTTTTTT. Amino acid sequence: CASSLNGGDTGELFF.

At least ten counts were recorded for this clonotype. The CDR3, as DNA: TGTGCCACCGGCGCCAAGACTGATAATTCACCCCTCCACTTT. Its translation: CATGAKTDNSPLHF. V usage is TRBV2 and J usage is TRBJ1-6; no clear D. This CDR3 is 14 amino acids long. Germline V CDR1 and CDR2: SNHLY, FYNNEI. V was shortened by 10 bases and J by 5 bases, with 15 bases between the two germline ends.

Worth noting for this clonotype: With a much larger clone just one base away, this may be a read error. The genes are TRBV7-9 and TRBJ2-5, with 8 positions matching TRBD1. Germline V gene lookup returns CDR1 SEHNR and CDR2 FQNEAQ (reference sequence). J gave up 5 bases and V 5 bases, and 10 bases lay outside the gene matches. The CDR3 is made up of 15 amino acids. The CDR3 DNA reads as TGTGCCAGCAGCAACCGGGACAGGCAACACGAGACCCAGTACTTC. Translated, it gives CASSNRDRQHETQYF.

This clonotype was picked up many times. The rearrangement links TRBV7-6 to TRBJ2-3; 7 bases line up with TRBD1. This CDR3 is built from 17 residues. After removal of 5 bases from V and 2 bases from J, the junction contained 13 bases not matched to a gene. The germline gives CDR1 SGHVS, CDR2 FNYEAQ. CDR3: CASSTDPEGGNTDTQYF. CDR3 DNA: TGTGCCAGCAGCACCGACCCAGAAGGGGGCAACACAGATACGCAGTATTTT.

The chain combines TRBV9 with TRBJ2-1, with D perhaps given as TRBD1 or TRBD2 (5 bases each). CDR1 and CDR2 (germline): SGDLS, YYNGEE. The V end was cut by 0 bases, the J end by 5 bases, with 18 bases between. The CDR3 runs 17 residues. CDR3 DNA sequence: TGTGCCAGCAGCGTAGCTTGGGGGAAGTTGAGCGACAATGAGCAGTTCTTC. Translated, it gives CASSVAWGKLSDNEQFF. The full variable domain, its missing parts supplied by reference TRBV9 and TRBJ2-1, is DSGVTQTPKHLITATGQRVTLRCSPRSGDLSVYWYQQSLDQGLQFLIQYYNGEERAKGNILERFSAQQFPDLHSELNLSSLELGDSALYFCASSVAWGKLSDNEQFFGPGTRLTVL.

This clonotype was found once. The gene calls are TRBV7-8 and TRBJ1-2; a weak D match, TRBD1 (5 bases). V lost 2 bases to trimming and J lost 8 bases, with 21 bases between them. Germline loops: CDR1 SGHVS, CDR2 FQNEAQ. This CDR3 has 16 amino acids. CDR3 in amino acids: CASSLLSYGDGRGYTF. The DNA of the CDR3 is TGTGCCAGCAGCTTATTATCGTACGGGGACGGTCGGGGCTACACCTTC.

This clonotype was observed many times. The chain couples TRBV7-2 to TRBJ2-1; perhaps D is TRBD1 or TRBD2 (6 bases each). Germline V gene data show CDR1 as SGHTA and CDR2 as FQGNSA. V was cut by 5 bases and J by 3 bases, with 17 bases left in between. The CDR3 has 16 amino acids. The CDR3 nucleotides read TGTGCCAGCAGCCCCCGCGGAGGGGGTCTCTACAATGAGCAGTTCTTC. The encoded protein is CASSPRGGGLYNEQFF.

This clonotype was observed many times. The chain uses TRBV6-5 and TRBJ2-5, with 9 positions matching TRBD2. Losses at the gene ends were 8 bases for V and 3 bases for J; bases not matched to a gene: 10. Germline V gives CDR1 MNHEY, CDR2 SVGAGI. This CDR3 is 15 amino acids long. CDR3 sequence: CASEAGGLGKETQYF. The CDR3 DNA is TGTGCCAGCGAGGCGGGGGGGCTAGGGAAAGAGACCCAGTACTTC.

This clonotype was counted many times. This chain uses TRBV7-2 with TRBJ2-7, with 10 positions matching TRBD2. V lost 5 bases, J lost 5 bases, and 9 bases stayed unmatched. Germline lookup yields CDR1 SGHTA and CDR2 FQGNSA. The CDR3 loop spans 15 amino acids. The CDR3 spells CASSPSAGLAHEQYF. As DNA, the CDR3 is TGTGCCAGCAGCCCCTCAGCGGGACTAGCGCACGAGCAGTACTTC. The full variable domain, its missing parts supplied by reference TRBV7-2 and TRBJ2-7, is GAGVSQSPSNKVTEKGKDVELRCDPISGHTALYWYRQSLGQGLEFLIYFQGNSAPDKSGLPSDRFSAERTGGSVSTLTIQRTQQEDSAVYLCASSPSAGLAHEQYFGPGTRLTVT.

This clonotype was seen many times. The DNA for the CDR3 is TGTGCCAGCAGTCCCTTAGCCTCCCCAACTAATGAAAAACTGTTTTTT. Its translation: CASSPLASPTNEKLFF. The chain employs TRBV6-5 and TRBJ1-4; D remains unclear. CDR3 length equals 16 residues. Trimming shortened V by 5 bases and J by 0 bases, and 13 bases separated the two germline ends. CDR1 is MNHEY, CDR2 SVGAGI, per germline.